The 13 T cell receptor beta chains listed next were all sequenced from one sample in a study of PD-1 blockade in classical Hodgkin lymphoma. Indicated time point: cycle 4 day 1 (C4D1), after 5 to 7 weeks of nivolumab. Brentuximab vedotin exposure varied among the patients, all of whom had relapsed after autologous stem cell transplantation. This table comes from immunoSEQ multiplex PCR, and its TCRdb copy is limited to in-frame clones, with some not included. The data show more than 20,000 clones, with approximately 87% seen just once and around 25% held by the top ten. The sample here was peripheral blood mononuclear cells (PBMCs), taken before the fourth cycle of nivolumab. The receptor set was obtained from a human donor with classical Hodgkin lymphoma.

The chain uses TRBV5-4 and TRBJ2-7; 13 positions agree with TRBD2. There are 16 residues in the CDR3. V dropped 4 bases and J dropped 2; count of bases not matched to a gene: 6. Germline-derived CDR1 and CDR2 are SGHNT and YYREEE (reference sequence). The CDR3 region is CASSKPLAGGTYEQYF. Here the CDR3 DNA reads TGTGCCAGCAGCAAACCACTAGCGGGAGGGACCTACGAGCAGTACTTC.

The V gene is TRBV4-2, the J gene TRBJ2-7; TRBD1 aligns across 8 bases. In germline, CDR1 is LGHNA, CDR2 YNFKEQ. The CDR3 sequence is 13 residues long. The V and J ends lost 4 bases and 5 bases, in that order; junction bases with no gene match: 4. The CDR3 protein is CASSRGQGHEQYF. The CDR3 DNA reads TGTGCCAGCAGCCGCGGACAGGGCCACGAGCAGTACTTC.

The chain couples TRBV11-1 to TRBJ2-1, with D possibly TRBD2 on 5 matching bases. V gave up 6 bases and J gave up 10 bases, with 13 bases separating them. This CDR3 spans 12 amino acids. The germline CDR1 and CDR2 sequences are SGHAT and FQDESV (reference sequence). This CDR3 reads CASSPTSWEQFF. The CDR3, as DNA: TGTGCCAGCAGTCCTACTAGTTGGGAGCAGTTCTTC.

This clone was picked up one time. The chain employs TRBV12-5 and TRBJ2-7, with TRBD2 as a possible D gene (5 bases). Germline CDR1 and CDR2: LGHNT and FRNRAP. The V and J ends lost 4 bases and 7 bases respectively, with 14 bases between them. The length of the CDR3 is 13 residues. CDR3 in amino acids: CASGSGTRTEQYF. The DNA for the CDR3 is TGTGCTAGTGGTTCGGGAACTCGTACGGAGCAGTACTTC.

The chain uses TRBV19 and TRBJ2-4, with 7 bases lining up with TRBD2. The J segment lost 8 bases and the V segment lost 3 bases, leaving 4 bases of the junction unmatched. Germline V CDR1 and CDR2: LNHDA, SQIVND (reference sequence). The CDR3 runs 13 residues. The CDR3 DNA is TGTGCCAGTAGTATTGGACTAGAGTACATTCAGTACTTC. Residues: CASSIGLEYIQYF. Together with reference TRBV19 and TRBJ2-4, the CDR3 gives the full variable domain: DGGITQSPKYLFRKEGQNVTLSCEQNLNHDAMYWYRQDPGQGLRLIYYSQIVNDFQKGDIAEGYSVSREKKESFPLTVTSAQKNPTAFYLCASSIGLEYIQYFGAGTRLSVL.

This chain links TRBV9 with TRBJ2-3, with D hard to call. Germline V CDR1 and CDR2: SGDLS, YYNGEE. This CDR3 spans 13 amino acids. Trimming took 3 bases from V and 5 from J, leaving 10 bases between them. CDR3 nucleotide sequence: TGTGCCAGCAGCGCAAGCGTAGAAGATACGCAGTATTTT. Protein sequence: CASSASVEDTQYF.

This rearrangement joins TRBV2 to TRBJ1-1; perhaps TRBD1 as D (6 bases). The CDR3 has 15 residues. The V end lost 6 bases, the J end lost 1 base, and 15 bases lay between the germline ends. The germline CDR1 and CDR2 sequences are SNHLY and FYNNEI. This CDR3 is CASSPKMTGNTEAFF. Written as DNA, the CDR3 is TGTGCCAGCAGCCCCAAGATGACAGGGAACACTGAAGCTTTCTTT.

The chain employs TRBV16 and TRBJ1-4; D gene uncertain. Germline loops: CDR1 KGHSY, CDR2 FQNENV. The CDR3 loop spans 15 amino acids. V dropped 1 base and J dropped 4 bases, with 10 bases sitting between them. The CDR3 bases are TGTGCCAGCAGCCAATTTGCGCAAGATAATGAAAAACTGTTTTTT. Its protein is CASSQFAQDNEKLFF.

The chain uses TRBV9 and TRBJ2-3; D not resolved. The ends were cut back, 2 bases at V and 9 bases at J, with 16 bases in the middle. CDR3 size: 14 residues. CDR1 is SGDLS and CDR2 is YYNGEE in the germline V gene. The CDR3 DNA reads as TGTGCCAGCAGCGTCACCCCTTCCGGCTCGACGCAGTATTTT. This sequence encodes CASSVTPSGSTQYF. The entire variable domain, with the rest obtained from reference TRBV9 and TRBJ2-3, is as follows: DSGVTQTPKHLITATGQRVTLRCSPRSGDLSVYWYQQSLDQGLQFLIQYYNGEERAKGNILERFSAQQFPDLHSELNLSSLELGDSALYFCASSVTPSGSTQYFGPGTRLTVL.

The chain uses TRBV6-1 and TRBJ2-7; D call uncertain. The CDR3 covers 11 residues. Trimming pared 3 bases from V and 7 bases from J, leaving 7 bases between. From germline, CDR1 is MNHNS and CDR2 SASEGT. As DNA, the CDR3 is TGTGCCAGCAGTGATGGGTGGGAGCAGTACTTC. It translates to CASSDGWEQYF.

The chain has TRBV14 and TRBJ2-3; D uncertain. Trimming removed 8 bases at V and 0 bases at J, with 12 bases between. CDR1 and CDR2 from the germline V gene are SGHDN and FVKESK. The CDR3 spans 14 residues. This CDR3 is CASSSLRSTDTQYF. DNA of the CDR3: TGTGCCAGCTCTTCGTTGCGGAGCACAGATACGCAGTATTTT.

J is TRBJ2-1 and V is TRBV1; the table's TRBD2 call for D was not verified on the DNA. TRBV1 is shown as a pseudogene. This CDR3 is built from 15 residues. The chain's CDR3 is CTSSQGLAGGSEQFF. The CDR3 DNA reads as TGCACCAGCAGCCAAGGACTAGCGGGAGGTTCTGAGCAGTTCTTC.

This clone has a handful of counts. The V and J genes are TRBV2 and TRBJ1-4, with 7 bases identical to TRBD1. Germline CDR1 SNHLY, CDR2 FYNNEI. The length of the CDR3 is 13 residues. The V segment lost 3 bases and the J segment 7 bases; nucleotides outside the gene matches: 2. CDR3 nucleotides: TGTGCCAGCAGTGATGGGGACAGTGAAAAACTGTTTTTT. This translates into CASSDGDSEKLFF.